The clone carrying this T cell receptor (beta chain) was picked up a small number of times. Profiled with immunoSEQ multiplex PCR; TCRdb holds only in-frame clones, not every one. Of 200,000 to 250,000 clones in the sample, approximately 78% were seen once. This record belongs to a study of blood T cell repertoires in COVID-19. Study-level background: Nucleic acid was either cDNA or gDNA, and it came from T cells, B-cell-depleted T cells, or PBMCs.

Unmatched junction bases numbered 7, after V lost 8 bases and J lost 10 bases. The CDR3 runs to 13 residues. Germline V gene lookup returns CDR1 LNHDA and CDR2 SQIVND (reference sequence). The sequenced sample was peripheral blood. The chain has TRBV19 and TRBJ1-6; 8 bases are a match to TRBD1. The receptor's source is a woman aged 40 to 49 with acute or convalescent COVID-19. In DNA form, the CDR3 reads TGTGCCAGTCGCTGGGACAGGAACTCACCCCTCCACTTT. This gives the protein CASRWDRNSPLHF.